These 19 T cell receptor beta chains were all obtained from the same sample, sequenced in a study of cytomegalovirus exposure and HLA in healthy donors. PCR involved 60 Vbeta and 13 Jbeta primers. Sequencing used immunoSEQ multiplex PCR; TCRdb keeps in-frame clones, though not all of them. The table has roughly 120,000 clones, 77% seen once; the top ten hold roughly 3.7%. The sample comprised PBMCs. These receptors all stem from a human donor in good health.

V gene TRBV6-1 combines with J gene TRBJ1-5; no clear D gene. Germline V gives CDR1 MNHNS, CDR2 SASEGT. The CDR3 covers 15 residues. V was shortened by 3 bases and J by 0 bases, with 9 bases between the two germline ends. CDR3: CASSERQISNQPQHF. CDR3 nucleotide sequence: TGTGCCAGCAGTGAGCGGCAGATTAGCAATCAGCCCCAGCATTTT.

Only one count was recorded for this clone. V and J are TRBV19 and TRBJ2-7; D is ambiguous. From germline, CDR1 is LNHDA and CDR2 SQIVND (reference sequence). V lost 5 bases and J 4 bases, leaving 6 bases between the germline ends. This CDR3 is built from 11 residues. Here the CDR3 reads CASSGRYEQYF. CDR3 nucleotides: TGTGCCAGTAGTGGGCGTTACGAGCAGTACTTC.

The gene calls are TRBV7-6 and TRBJ1-5, with a tentative D call TRBD1 (5 bases). Per the germline V gene, CDR1 is SGHVS and CDR2 is FNYEAQ. Trimming pared 1 base from V and 3 bases from J, leaving 16 bases between. The CDR3 sequence is 17 residues long. CDR3 bases: TGTGCCAGCAGCTTAGGGGGGGGTGGTCAGATCAATCAGCCCCAGCATTTT. Protein: CASSLGGGGQINQPQHF. The full variable domain, in which reference TRBV7-6 and TRBJ1-5 provide the parts outside the CDR3, is GAGVSQSPRYKVTKRGQDVALRCDPISGHVSLYWYRQALGQGPEFLTYFNYEAQQDKSGLPNDRFSAERPEGSISTLTIQRTEQRDSAMYRCASSLGGGGQINQPQHFGDGTRLSIL.

V and J are TRBV23-1 and TRBJ2-7; the match to TRBD1 covers 8 bases. TRBV23-1 is labeled an ORF, and its function is uncertain. V lost 3 bases and J lost 2; bases outside the gene matches: 6. The CDR3 runs 15 residues. DNA of the CDR3: TGCGCCAGCAGTCACCTGGGACAGGAGACCTACGAGCAGTACTTC. It codes for CASSHLGQETYEQYF.

This clone appeared once. The junction shows a germline mismatch at one end, possibly a read error. V and J are TRBV18 and TRBJ1-2; TRBD1 agrees at 10 bases. Germline V lookup: CDR1 KGHSH, CDR2 LQKENI. The CDR3 length is 17 residues. This CDR3 reads CASSSPVRDRGTNGYTF. The CDR3 DNA reads as TGTGCCAGCTCATCACCTGTTAGGGACAGGGGAACGAATGGCTACACCTTC.

This chain connects TRBV2 to TRBJ2-4; 7 positions agree with TRBD1. The CDR3 runs 16 residues. In germline, CDR1 is SNHLY, CDR2 FYNNEI. V trimming: 4 bases; J trimming: 0 bases; junction bases outside the gene matches: 6. The CDR3 reads CASSVGDRVAKNIQYF. The DNA for the CDR3 is TGTGCCAGCAGTGTCGGCGACAGGGTAGCCAAAAACATTCAGTACTTC.

The chain links TRBV6-5 to TRBJ1-5; the D is unclear. Germline values: CDR1 MNHEY, CDR2 SVGAGI. The CDR3 sequence is 15 residues long. V was clipped by 8 bases and J by 6 bases, with 20 bases between them. The CDR3 DNA is TGTGCCAGCTCCGTTAGTGGGAGTTCGGGTCAGCCCCAGCATTTT. Protein sequence: CASSVSGSSGQPQHF.

In this sample, this clone turned up a few times. The V call is TRBV28, the J call TRBJ2-6, with D unresolved. The CDR3 sequence is 14 residues long. The germline V gene encodes CDR1 MDHEN and CDR2 SYDVKM. Trimming removed 6 bases from V and 0 bases from J, with 6 bases in between. The CDR3 sequence: CASRYNSGANVLTF. The CDR3 DNA reads TGTGCCAGCAGATATAACTCTGGGGCCAACGTCCTGACTTTC.

The J gene is TRBJ2-3, the V gene TRBV5-1; D unresolved. The CDR3 is 16 amino acids. The germline V and J ends were trimmed by 0 bases and 3 bases, with 14 bases remaining between them. CDR1 and CDR2 from the germline V gene are SGHRS and YFSETQ. CDR3 amino acids: CASSLGGSLRTDTQYF. CDR3 nucleotides: TGCGCCAGCAGCTTGGGCGGCAGCTTAAGGACAGATACGCAGTATTTT. The full variable domain, its missing parts supplied by reference TRBV5-1 and TRBJ2-3, is KAGVTQTPRYLIKTRGQQVTLSCSPISGHRSVSWYQQTPGQGLQFLFEYFSETQRNKGNFPGRFSGRQFSNSRSEMNVSTLELGDSALYLCASSLGGSLRTDTQYFGPGTRLTVL.

The genes are TRBV5-1 and TRBJ2-5; maybe TRBD2 (7 bases). The CDR3 extends over 16 amino acids. Trimming took off 0 bases at V and 5 bases at J, with 17 bases between the two ends. CDR1 SGHRS and CDR2 YFSETQ come from the germline V gene. CDR3 nucleotide sequence: TGCGCCAGCAGCTTGGCCGCTAGCGGAGGGGGGGAGACCCAGTACTTC. Its protein product is CASSLAASGGGETQYF.

J is TRBJ1-5 and V is TRBV15; D perhaps matches TRBD1 (6 bases). Trimming pared 0 bases from V and 2 bases from J, leaving 14 bases between. Per germline, CDR1 LNHNV and CDR2 YYDKDF (reference sequence). CDR3 length: 17 residues. CDR3 region: CATSRDGRGSGNQPQHF. As DNA, the CDR3 is TGTGCCACCAGCAGAGATGGCAGGGGATCCGGCAATCAGCCCCAGCATTTT.

V gene TRBV27 combines with J gene TRBJ2-7; D perhaps matches TRBD1 (5 bases). Germline CDR1 and CDR2: MNHEY and SMNVEV (reference sequence). Trimming left V 3 bases short and J 1 base short, with 10 bases between. CDR3 size: 14 residues. The DNA for the CDR3 is TGTGCCAGCAGTTTTTATCAGGGATCCTACGAGCAGTACTTC. This gives the protein CASSFYQGSYEQYF.

The chain is built from TRBV7-3 and TRBJ2-3, with D perhaps matching TRBD1 (7 bases). Trimming pared 2 bases from V and 5 bases from J, leaving 14 bases between. CDR3 length equals 15 residues. Germline CDR1 reads SGHTA; CDR2 reads FQGTGA. CDR3 nucleotides: TGTGCCAGCAGCTTAGTAGGGGGCGGGAAAGATACGCAGTATTTT. Amino acid sequence: CASSLVGGGKDTQYF.

About this clone: The junction departs from the called germline gene at one end, perhaps through a read error. The gene calls are TRBV7-9 and TRBJ2-5, with D maybe TRBD2 (6 bases). This CDR3 contains 17 residues. The germline CDR1 and CDR2 sequences are SEHNR and FQNEAQ (reference sequence). As DNA, the CDR3 is TGTTCCAGCAGCTTAGCGCGGGGACCCTACTCCCAAGAGACCCAGTACTTC. It is translated as CSSSLARGPYSQETQYF.

The rearrangement joins TRBV18 to TRBJ2-6, with D maybe TRBD2 (6 bases). Trimming removed 7 bases at V and 0 bases at J, with 13 bases between. The CDR3 sequence is 16 residues long. Germline V gene sequence: CDR1 KGHSH, CDR2 LQKENI. CDR3 loop: CASFGRGNSGANVLTF. CDR3 sequence (DNA): TGTGCCAGCTTTGGGCGGGGTAACTCTGGGGCCAACGTCCTGACTTTC.

The chain carries TRBV7-6 and TRBJ2-7; 9 bases align to TRBD1. V lost 0 bases to trimming and J lost 5 bases; unmatched junction nucleotides: 5. The CDR3 totals 15 residues. Germline values: CDR1 SGHVS, CDR2 FNYEAQ. This CDR3 is CASSLAPGQGNEQYF. CDR3 sequence (DNA): TGTGCCAGCAGCTTAGCCCCGGGACAGGGTAACGAGCAGTACTTC.

The chain is built from TRBV4-1 and TRBJ2-3, with D possibly being TRBD2 (6 bases). V lost 2 bases and J lost 4, with 19 bases in between. The germline gives CDR1 MGHRA, CDR2 YSYEKL. This CDR3 region has 17 residues. The CDR3 sequence is CASSQRGSSDGSDTQYF. Written as DNA, the CDR3 is TGCGCCAGCAGCCAACGAGGGTCTAGCGACGGATCAGATACGCAGTATTTT.

The chain is built from TRBV10-3 and TRBJ2-1, with 10 nucleotides matching TRBD2. This CDR3 comprises 18 residues. CDR1 ENHRY and CDR2 SYGVKD come from the germline V gene. V was clipped by 5 bases and J by 1 base; unmatched bases: 11. The chain's CDR3 is CAISPQRGGRRSYNEQFF. In nucleotides, the CDR3 is TGTGCCATCAGTCCTCAGCGGGGGGGGAGGAGATCCTACAATGAGCAGTTCTTC.

The chain uses TRBV5-8 and TRBJ2-7, with D perhaps matching TRBD2 (5 bases). The CDR3 is 13 amino acids. Trimming pared 0 bases from V and 7 bases from J, leaving 11 bases between. Germline values: CDR1 SGHTS, CDR2 YDEGEE. The CDR3 DNA sequence: TGTGCCAGCAGCTTGGTGTTCCCGGGGGAGCAGTACTTC. Amino acids: CASSLVFPGEQYF.